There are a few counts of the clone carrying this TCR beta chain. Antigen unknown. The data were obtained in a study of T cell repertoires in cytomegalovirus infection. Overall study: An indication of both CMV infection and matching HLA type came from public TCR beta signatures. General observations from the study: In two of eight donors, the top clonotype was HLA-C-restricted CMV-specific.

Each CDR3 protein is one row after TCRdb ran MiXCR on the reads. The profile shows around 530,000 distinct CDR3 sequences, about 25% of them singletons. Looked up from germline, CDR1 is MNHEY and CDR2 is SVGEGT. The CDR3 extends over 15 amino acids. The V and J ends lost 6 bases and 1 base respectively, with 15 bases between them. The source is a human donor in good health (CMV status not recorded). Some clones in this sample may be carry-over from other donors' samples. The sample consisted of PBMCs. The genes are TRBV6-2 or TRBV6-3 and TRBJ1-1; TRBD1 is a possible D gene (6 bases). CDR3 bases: TGTGCCAGCAGGCTCCGAGGGGGGCCGAACACTGAAGCTTTCTTT. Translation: CASRLRGGPNTEAFF.